These T cell receptor beta chains were read from a single sample in a study of vaccination effects on CD4 cells after COVID-19. Libraries were prepared by immunoSEQ multiplex PCR; TCRdb keeps only in-frame clonotypes and omits some of them. The data show around 40,000 clones, 68% seen once. No cognate antigen is known for these TCRs. Material: CD4+ T cells from PBMCs cultured without peptide, obtained before COVID-19 vaccination. The receptors derive from a human donor who received a COVID-19 vaccine. Both conserved end residues are part of each CDR3. D genes are given only for firm matches.

d_call,j_call,v_call,cdr3_aa
-,TRBJ2-3,TRBV7-2,CASSPNPGERTDTQYF
-,TRBJ1-2,TRBV5-6,CASSIQGLEARGYTF
-,TRBJ1-4,TRBV7-8,CASSARRGDEKLFF
TRBD1,TRBJ1-3,TRBV6-5,CASSRQGAGGNTIYF
-,TRBJ1-5,TRBV10-3,CAISGGLEAGSYQPQHF
-,TRBJ2-4,TRBV3-1/TRBV3-2,CASSQEPMAKNIQYF
TRBD1,TRBJ2-3,TRBV25-1,CASSFFQGGTDTQYF
-,TRBJ2-7,TRBV5-1,CASSQDTNPYEQYF
-,TRBJ2-1,TRBV9,CASSSDYYNEQFF
-,TRBJ1-1,TRBV7-9,CASSGGEAFF
-,TRBJ2-6,TRBV6-5,CASSLFISGANVLTF
TRBD1,TRBJ2-3,TRBV7-8,CASSRDSPTDTQYF
-,TRBJ1-5,TRBV15,CATSAGARAGDQPQHF
TRBD2,TRBJ2-3,TRBV12-5,CASGGAGGNTDTQYF
TRBD1,TRBJ2-1,TRBV13,CASSSEYEGQGAYNEQFF
-,TRBJ2-1,TRBV18,CASSPGGGNEQFF
-,TRBJ2-1,TRBV10-3,CAISESEGQQFF
-,TRBJ2-3,TRBV5-4,CASSLSTDTQYF
-,TRBJ2-2,TRBV6-4,CASSVQRDTGELFF
TRBD1,TRBJ2-1,TRBV14,CASSQGDRGPYNEQFF
TRBD1,TRBJ2-7,TRBV5-1,CASSNQGQGSTEQYF
TRBD1,TRBJ1-4,TRBV6-5,CASRPQGAHEKLFF
-,TRBJ1-1,TRBV20-1,CSARGNPEAFF
TRBD2,TRBJ2-1,TRBV6-6,CASSYSSRGGTNEQFF
TRBD2,TRBJ2-3,TRBV7-9,CASSSSTSSVDTQYF
-,TRBJ2-7,TRBV18,CASSPRRGVGILNEQYF
TRBD2,TRBJ2-3,TRBV10-3,CAISGLAQDTQYF
-,TRBJ2-5,TRBV5-1,CATREQETQYF
-,TRBJ1-2,TRBV3-1/TRBV3-2,CASSQDRGSLRGYTF
-,TRBJ2-7,TRBV7-8,CASSPTELTEQYF
-,TRBJ1-3,TRBV9,CASGTGKSSGNTIYF
-,TRBJ1-1,TRBV11-3,CASSLMGSGEAFF
TRBD1,TRBJ1-2,TRBV19,CASRDRGHFNYGYTF
-,TRBJ1-2,TRBV25-1,CASSVTINYGYTF
TRBD2,TRBJ2-1,TRBV15,CATSRDRAGGVYNEQFF
TRBD1,TRBJ2-1,TRBV5-6,CASSRTGSYNEQFF
-,TRBJ1-3,TRBV7-8,CASSLASWRSSGNTIYF
TRBD2,TRBJ2-1,TRBV18,CASSSPAGAPEQFF
-,TRBJ1-1,TRBV3-1/TRBV3-2,CASSSGGHEAFF
-,TRBJ1-3,TRBV5-4,CASSLQGINTIYF
-,TRBJ1-2,TRBV19,CASSIVIRGTHGYTF